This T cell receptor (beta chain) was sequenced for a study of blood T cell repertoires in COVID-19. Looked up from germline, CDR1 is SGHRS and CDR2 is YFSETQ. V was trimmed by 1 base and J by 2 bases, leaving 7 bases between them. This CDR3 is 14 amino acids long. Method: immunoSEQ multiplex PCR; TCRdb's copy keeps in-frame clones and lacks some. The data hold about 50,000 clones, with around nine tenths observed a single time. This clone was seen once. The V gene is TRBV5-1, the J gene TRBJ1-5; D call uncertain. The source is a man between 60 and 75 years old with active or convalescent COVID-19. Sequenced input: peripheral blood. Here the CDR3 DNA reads TGCGCCAGCAGCTTGTTCACTGGCAATCAGCCCCAGCATTTT. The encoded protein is CASSLFTGNQPQHF.